The rows below give T cell receptor beta chains drawn from one sample of a study of cytomegalovirus exposure and HLA in healthy donors. Libraries were prepared by immunoSEQ multiplex PCR; TCRdb keeps only in-frame clonotypes and omits some of them. The sample yields roughly 120,000 clones, about 8.5% seen once. Source material: PBMCs. All receptors come from a man aged 40-49 years in good health and CMV-seronegative. Both conserved end residues are part of each CDR3. Fields, in order: V gene, D gene, J gene, clone size, CDR3 protein, CDR3 DNA. The D gene is left open where the match is weak. Rows may omit the clone size; those that give it use once, few, many or a size class.

v_call: TRBV9; d_call: NA; j_call: TRBJ2-2; clone_size: NA; cdr3_aa: CASSVMGSKNTGELFF; cdr3_nt: TGTGCCAGCAGCGTAATGGGCAGCAAAAACACCGGGGAGCTGTTTTTT
v_call: TRBV10-3; d_call: TRBD2; j_call: TRBJ2-1; clone_size: few; cdr3_aa: CAISTRGNEQFF; cdr3_nt: TGTGCCATCAGTACGCGGGGGAATGAGCAGTTCTTC
v_call: TRBV5-4; d_call: NA; j_call: TRBJ2-7; clone_size: NA; cdr3_aa: CASSFGGARYEQYF; cdr3_nt: TGTGCCAGCAGCTTCGGGGGAGCGAGGTACGAGCAGTACTTC
v_call: TRBV6-5; d_call: TRBD1; j_call: TRBJ1-6; clone_size: few; cdr3_aa: CASSYPPNRGASPLHF; cdr3_nt: TGTGCCAGCAGTTACCCCCCTAACAGGGGGGCTTCACCCCTCCACTTT
v_call: TRBV19; d_call: NA; j_call: TRBJ2-7; clone_size: NA; cdr3_aa: CASRREGYEQYF; cdr3_nt: TGTGCCAGTAGACGGGAAGGGTACGAGCAGTACTTC
v_call: TRBV5-4; d_call: NA; j_call: TRBJ1-4; clone_size: few; cdr3_aa: CASSSGGDEKLFF; cdr3_nt: TGTGCCAGCAGCTCGGGGGGTGATGAAAAACTGTTTTTT
v_call: TRBV19; d_call: TRBD1; j_call: TRBJ2-2; clone_size: few; cdr3_aa: CASSLTGAGTGELFF; cdr3_nt: TGTGCCAGTAGTTTGACAGGGGCGGGCACCGGGGAGCTGTTTTTT
v_call: TRBV7-8; d_call: NA; j_call: TRBJ2-3; clone_size: NA; cdr3_aa: CASGKKGESDTQYF; cdr3_nt: TGTGCCAGCGGAAAGAAGGGGGAATCAGATACGCAGTATTTT
v_call: TRBV16; d_call: NA; j_call: TRBJ2-5; clone_size: NA; cdr3_aa: CASSKSYRGGAETQYF; cdr3_nt: TGTGCCAGCAGCAAATCGTACAGAGGGGGGGCAGAGACCCAGTACTTC
v_call: TRBV10-3; d_call: NA; j_call: TRBJ1-1; clone_size: few; cdr3_aa: CASREDTEAFF; cdr3_nt: TGTGCCTCCAGGGAAGACACTGAAGCTTTCTTT
v_call: TRBV5-1; d_call: NA; j_call: TRBJ2-3; clone_size: NA; cdr3_aa: CASSFEPRSTDTQYF; cdr3_nt: TGCGCCAGCAGCTTTGAGCCCCGTAGCACAGATACGCAGTATTTT
v_call: TRBV27; d_call: NA; j_call: TRBJ2-1; clone_size: NA; cdr3_aa: CASSPGYNEQFF; cdr3_nt: TGTGCCAGCAGTCCGGGGTACAATGAGCAGTTCTTC
v_call: TRBV28; d_call: TRBD1; j_call: TRBJ1-1; clone_size: NA; cdr3_aa: CASRPTGYLNTEAFF; cdr3_nt: TGTGCCAGCAGGCCGACAGGGTATTTGAACACTGAAGCTTTCTTT
v_call: TRBV29-1; d_call: TRBD1; j_call: TRBJ1-2; clone_size: few; cdr3_aa: CSVDRAYGYTF; cdr3_nt: TGCAGCGTAGACAGGGCCTATGGCTACACCTTC
v_call: TRBV4-2; d_call: TRBD2; j_call: TRBJ2-7; clone_size: NA; cdr3_aa: CASSLQREKNYEQYF; cdr3_nt: TGTGCCAGCAGCCTTCAGCGGGAAAAAAACTACGAGCAGTACTTC
v_call: TRBV6-5; d_call: TRBD1; j_call: TRBJ1-2; clone_size: few; cdr3_aa: CASSLTGFYGYTF; cdr3_nt: TGTGCCAGCAGTCTGACAGGGTTCTATGGCTACACCTTC
v_call: TRBV27; d_call: NA; j_call: TRBJ1-1; clone_size: NA; cdr3_aa: CASSLLYQGRSTEAFF; cdr3_nt: TGTGCCAGCAGTTTACTGTATCAGGGGCGCAGCACTGAAGCTTTCTTT
v_call: TRBV7-9; d_call: NA; j_call: TRBJ2-7; clone_size: few; cdr3_aa: CASSPSGKAYEQYF; cdr3_nt: TGTGCCAGCAGCCCCTCGGGAAAAGCCTACGAGCAGTACTTC
v_call: TRBV6-5; d_call: TRBD2; j_call: TRBJ2-5; clone_size: NA; cdr3_aa: CASSPGLAGQETQYF; cdr3_nt: TGTGCCAGCAGTCCGGGACTAGCGGGTCAAGAGACCCAGTACTTC
v_call: TRBV27; d_call: NA; j_call: TRBJ1-5; clone_size: NA; cdr3_aa: CASSMGGNQPQHF; cdr3_nt: TGTGCCAGCAGTATGGGGGGGAATCAGCCCCAGCATTTT
v_call: TRBV29-1; d_call: NA; j_call: TRBJ1-1; clone_size: few; cdr3_aa: CSAVRTVQNTEAFF; cdr3_nt: TGCAGCGCAGTGCGGACAGTGCAGAACACTGAAGCTTTCTTT
v_call: TRBV19; d_call: TRBD1; j_call: TRBJ1-5; clone_size: few; cdr3_aa: CASSMDRGGGNQPQHF; cdr3_nt: TGTGCCAGTAGTATGGACAGGGGTGGTGGCAATCAGCCCCAGCATTTT
v_call: TRBV9; d_call: NA; j_call: TRBJ2-5; clone_size: NA; cdr3_aa: CASSVEGLGETQYF; cdr3_nt: TGTGCCAGCAGCGTGGAGGGCTTGGGGGAGACCCAGTACTTC
v_call: TRBV12-5; d_call: NA; j_call: TRBJ1-1; clone_size: few; cdr3_aa: CASGSEGRETMNTEAFF; cdr3_nt: TGTGCTAGTGGTTCGGAGGGGAGGGAGACCATGAACACTGAAGCTTTCTTT
v_call: TRBV7-3; d_call: TRBD2; j_call: TRBJ2-5; clone_size: many; cdr3_aa: CASGRVWETQYF; cdr3_nt: TGTGCCAGTGGGAGGGTTTGGGAGACCCAGTACTTC
v_call: TRBV5-6; d_call: TRBD2; j_call: TRBJ2-2; clone_size: NA; cdr3_aa: CASSRGGAGGELFF; cdr3_nt: TGTGCCAGCAGCCGCGGGGGGGCCGGCGGGGAGCTGTTTTTT
v_call: TRBV30; d_call: NA; j_call: TRBJ2-7; clone_size: NA; cdr3_aa: CAWSVSSDILYEQYF; cdr3_nt: TGTGCCTGGAGTGTATCCTCGGACATCCTCTACGAGCAGTACTTC
v_call: TRBV9; d_call: TRBD2; j_call: TRBJ2-7; clone_size: NA; cdr3_aa: CASNPSGAYEQYF; cdr3_nt: TGTGCCAGCAACCCTAGCGGGGCCTACGAGCAGTACTTC
v_call: TRBV5-6; d_call: NA; j_call: TRBJ2-1; clone_size: NA; cdr3_aa: CASSLGGQEQFF; cdr3_nt: TGTGCCAGCAGCCTAGGGGGTCAGGAGCAGTTCTTC
v_call: TRBV7-6; d_call: NA; j_call: TRBJ2-1; clone_size: NA; cdr3_aa: CASSLNPSGEQFF; cdr3_nt: TGTGCCAGCAGCTTAAATCCTTCGGGTGAGCAGTTCTTC